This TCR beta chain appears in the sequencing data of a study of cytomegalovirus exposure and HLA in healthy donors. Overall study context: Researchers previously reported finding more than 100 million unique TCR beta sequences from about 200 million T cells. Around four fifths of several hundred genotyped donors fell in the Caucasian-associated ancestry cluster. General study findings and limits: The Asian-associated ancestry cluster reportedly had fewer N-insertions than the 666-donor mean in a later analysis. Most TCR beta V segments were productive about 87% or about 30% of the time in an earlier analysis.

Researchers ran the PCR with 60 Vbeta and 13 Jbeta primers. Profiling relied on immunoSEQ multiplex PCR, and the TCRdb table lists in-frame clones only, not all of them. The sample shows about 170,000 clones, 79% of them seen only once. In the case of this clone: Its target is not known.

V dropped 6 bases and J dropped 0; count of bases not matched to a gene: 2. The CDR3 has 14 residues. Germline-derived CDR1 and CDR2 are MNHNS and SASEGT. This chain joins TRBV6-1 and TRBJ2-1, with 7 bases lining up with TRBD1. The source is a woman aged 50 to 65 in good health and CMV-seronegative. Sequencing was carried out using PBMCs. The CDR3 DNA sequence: TGTGCCAGCAGCGGGACAGTCTCCTACAATGAGCAGTTCTTC. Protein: CASSGTVSYNEQFF.